This T cell receptor beta chain was identified in a study of T cell responses to AZD1222 COVID-19 vaccine. Regarding the study as a whole: Seropositivity was recorded at baseline in only a handful of AZD1222 recipients.

As regards this clone: Its antigen is as yet unknown.

The method was immunoSEQ multiplex PCR; TCRdb's version includes in-frame clones alone and lacks a portion of them. The data hold around 75,000 clones, with 85% observed a single time. V was pared by 2 bases and J by 5 bases, with 6 bases of the junction left unmatched. Germline V gives CDR1 SGHNT, CDR2 YYREEE (reference sequence). There are 14 residues in the CDR3. This specimen consisted of peripheral blood, obtained on day 0 of AZD1222 vaccination. This sequence was found in an adult in good health. J is TRBJ1-2 and V is TRBV5-4; 7 bases map to TRBD1. The CDR3 reads CASSLEGARYGYTF. The CDR3 DNA is TGTGCCAGCAGCTTAGAGGGGGCCAGGTATGGCTACACCTTC.